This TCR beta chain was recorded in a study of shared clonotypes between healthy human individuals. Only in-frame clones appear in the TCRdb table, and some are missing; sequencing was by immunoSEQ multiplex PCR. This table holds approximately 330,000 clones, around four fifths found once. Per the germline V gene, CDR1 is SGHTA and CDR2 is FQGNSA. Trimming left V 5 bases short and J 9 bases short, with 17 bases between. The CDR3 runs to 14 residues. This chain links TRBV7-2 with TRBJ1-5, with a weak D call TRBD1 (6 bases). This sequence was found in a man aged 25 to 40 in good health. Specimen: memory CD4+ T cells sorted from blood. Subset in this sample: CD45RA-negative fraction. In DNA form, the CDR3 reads TGTGCCAGCAGCCAAGACAGGAGCAATTGGCCCCAGCATTTT. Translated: CASSQDRSNWPQHF.